This T cell receptor (beta chain) was identified during a study of early T cells in non-severe SARS-CoV-2 infection. For the study at large: With bulk RNA from unsorted whole blood as input, sequencing yielded unpaired chains. Notes on the study in general: VDJdb matching, biased toward anti-spike CD8 responses, missed private and CD4 specificities.

Ten or more counts support this clonotype. The antigen is undetermined. This CDR3 is built from 15 residues. CDR1 and CDR2 (germline): KGHSH, LQKENI. V lost 3 bases and J 7 bases, leaving 18 bases between the germline ends. Separate cDNA molecules each had unique molecular identifiers attached to them. TCRdb passed the 5' RACE reads through MiXCR, listing each CDR3 protein once. The sample holds 85,000 to 100,000 distinct CDR3 sequences, roughly 9.6% seen once. The source is an adult who was a healthcare worker with PCR-confirmed SARS-CoV-2 infection or an uninfected control (not recorded which). Input material: whole blood. This chain connects TRBV18 to TRBJ1-1, with a tentative D call TRBD1 (5 bases). The CDR3 region has the DNA TGTGCCAGCTCACCCGACAGCCGGAAGGGAGGTGAAGCTTTCTTT. It translates to CASSPDSRKGGEAFF.